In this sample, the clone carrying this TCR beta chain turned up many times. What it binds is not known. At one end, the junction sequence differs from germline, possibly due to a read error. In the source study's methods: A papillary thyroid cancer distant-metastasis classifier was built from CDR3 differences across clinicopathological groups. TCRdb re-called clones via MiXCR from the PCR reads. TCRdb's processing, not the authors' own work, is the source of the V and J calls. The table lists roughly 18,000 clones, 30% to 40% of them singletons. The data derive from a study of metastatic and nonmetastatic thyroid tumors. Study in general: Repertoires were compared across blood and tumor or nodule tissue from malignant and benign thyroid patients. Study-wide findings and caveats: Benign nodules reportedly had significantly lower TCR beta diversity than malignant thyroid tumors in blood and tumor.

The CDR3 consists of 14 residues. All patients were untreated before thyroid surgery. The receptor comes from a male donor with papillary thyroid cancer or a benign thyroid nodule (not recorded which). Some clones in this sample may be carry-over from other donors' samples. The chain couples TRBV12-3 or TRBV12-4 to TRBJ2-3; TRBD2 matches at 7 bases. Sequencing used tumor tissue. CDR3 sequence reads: CASSLDPSGGPRDF. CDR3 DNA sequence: TGTGCCAGCAGTTTAGATCCTAGCGGAGGACCCCGGGATTTT.